This T cell receptor beta chain came from a study of blood T cell repertoires in COVID-19. Here immunoSEQ multiplex PCR was the method, and the copy in TCRdb shows in-frame clones only, minus some. The repertoire consists of 95,000 to 100,000 clones, with about 80% occurring once and the leading ten covering 8% to 13%. Trimming stripped 4 bases from V and 6 bases from J, with 16 bases between. The CDR3 has 15 amino acids. CDR1 and CDR2 (germline): SGDLS, YYNGEE. This clonotype was obtained from a man between 70 and 80 years old with acute or convalescent COVID-19. The chain couples TRBV9 to TRBJ1-4; D is unresolved. Sequencing was performed on peripheral blood. CDR3 loop: CASSRHWSFDEKLFF. The CDR3 coding sequence is TGTGCCAGCAGCCGCCATTGGAGCTTCGATGAAAAACTGTTTTTT.